This is a list of T cell receptor beta chains from one sample in a study of blood T cell repertoires in COVID-19. TCRdb's table, derived via immunoSEQ multiplex PCR, lists solely in-frame clones and lacks some. The sample shows roughly 200,000 clones, about 85% of them seen only once. Material: PBMCs or T cells enriched from blood (not recorded which). Receptors originate from a man aged 40-49 years who had recovered from COVID-19. Each CDR3 is given with its conserved first and last residue. Fields, in order: V gene, D gene, clone size, J gene, CDR3 DNA, CDR3 protein. A D gene is named only where the DNA matches it firmly. Clone sizes are given selectively: once, few, many, or a class where the clone is expanded.

>TRBV7-9|NA|NA|TRBJ2-2
TGTGCCAGCAGCCGACACAACAGGGAGACCGGGGAGCTGTTTTTT
CASSRHNRETGELFF
>TRBV19|NA|NA|TRBJ2-2
TGTGCCAGTCGTCGGCAGGGTAACACCGGGGAGCTGTTTTTT
CASRRQGNTGELFF
>TRBV5-1|NA|NA|TRBJ1-2
TGCGCCAGCAGCTTAGATGCCGAGAACTATGGCTACACCTTC
CASSLDAENYGYTF
>TRBV5-5|NA|NA|TRBJ2-1
TGTGCCAGCAGCTTGGGAGCCCCGGGCTACAATGAGCAGTTCTTC
CASSLGAPGYNEQFF
>TRBV6-5|TRBD2|NA|TRBJ2-2
TGTGCCAGCCGGGGACTAGCCGCCGGGGAGCTGTTTTTT
CASRGLAAGELFF
>TRBV24-1|NA|NA|TRBJ1-1
TGTGCCACCACCGGTACCCGGGGCACTGAAGCTTTCTTT
CATTGTRGTEAFF
>TRBV2|NA|few|TRBJ1-5
TGTGCCAGCAGTGTGGGCCCCGGGGGGGAGCCCCAGCATTTT
CASSVGPGGEPQHF
>TRBV6-5|TRBD1|NA|TRBJ1-6
TGTGCCAGCAGCCTTACCGGGACAGAAACCACACCCCTCCACTTT
CASSLTGTETTPLHF
>TRBV5-1|NA|NA|TRBJ2-7
TGCGCCAGCAGCTGGTGGGGGACTGCCCGCCGGACCTACGAAGGGCAGTACTTC
CASSWWGTARRTYEGQYF
>TRBV5-1|TRBD2|NA|TRBJ2-5
TGCGCCAGCAGCCTCTTAGCGGGGGGAGGTCAGGAGACCCAGTACTTC
CASSLLAGGGQETQYF
>TRBV4-1|NA|NA|TRBJ1-5
TGCGCCAGCAGCCAAGATCACGACAGGCGCAATCAGCCCCAGCATTTT
CASSQDHDRRNQPQHF
>TRBV24-1|TRBD1|once|TRBJ2-1
TGTGCCACCAGCGGGAAGGGGGACAGGACCTACAATGAGCAGTTCTTC
CATSGKGDRTYNEQFF
>TRBV4-2|TRBD2|NA|TRBJ2-1
TGTGCCAGCAGCCGGGGACTAGCGGGAGGTTACAATGAGCAGTTCTTC
CASSRGLAGGYNEQFF
>TRBV7-2|NA|NA|TRBJ1-6
TGTGCCAGCAGCTTAGTAACAGGGCAAGAAGGGGGACCCCTCCACTTT
CASSLVTGQEGGPLHF
>TRBV19|NA|NA|TRBJ1-1
TGTGCCAGTAGTCAGGGGTTTGTAAACACTGAAGCTTTCTTT
CASSQGFVNTEAFF
>TRBV18|NA|NA|TRBJ1-1
TGTGCCAGCTCACCACCTTCGATGGGGCTGAACACTGAAGCTTTCTTT
CASSPPSMGLNTEAFF
>TRBV27|TRBD2|NA|TRBJ2-1
TGTGCCAGCAGTTTAGCCGGACTAGCGATAAATGAGCAGTTCTTC
CASSLAGLAINEQFF
>TRBV27|NA|NA|TRBJ2-1
TGTGCCAGCAGTTATATGGCGGGGAGCTCCTACAATGAGCAGTTCTTC
CASSYMAGSSYNEQFF
>TRBV19|NA|NA|TRBJ1-5
TGTGCCAGTAGTATCAGGGACTTTCAGCCCCAGCATTTT
CASSIRDFQPQHF
>TRBV7-3|NA|NA|TRBJ2-1
TGTGCCAGCAGCGAGAACTACAATGAGCAGTTCTTC
CASSENYNEQFF
>TRBV30|NA|NA|TRBJ1-1
TGTGCCTGGAAACGGGAAGTGAACACTGAAGCTTTCTTT
CAWKREVNTEAFF
>TRBV19|TRBD1|NA|TRBJ1-5
TGTGCCAGTAGTATGACAGGGGGAGGCAATCAGCCCCAGCATTTT
CASSMTGGGNQPQHF
>TRBV11-2|TRBD2|many|TRBJ2-5
TGTGCCAGCAGCGCCAGCGGGGGTCAAGAGACCCAGTACTTC
CASSASGGQETQYF
>TRBV13|NA|NA|TRBJ1-1
TGTGCCAGCAGCAGACTACGTACAGGGTTGAACACTGAAGCTTTCTTT
CASSRLRTGLNTEAFF
>TRBV30|NA|once|TRBJ2-1
TGTGCCTGGAGTGTAGAGGCGGGGAGCTACAATGAGCAGTTCTTC
CAWSVEAGSYNEQFF
>TRBV12-3/TRBV12-4|NA|NA|TRBJ1-3
TGTGCCAGCAGCCTTATGGGAAACACCATATATTTT
CASSLMGNTIYF
>TRBV12-3/TRBV12-4|TRBD1|NA|TRBJ2-3
TGTGCCAGCAGACAGGGGGCAGATACGCAGTATTTT
CASRQGADTQYF
>TRBV20-1|TRBD1|NA|TRBJ2-7
TGCAGTGCTAGTAGGGGGCAGGCTCTCGAGCAGTACTTC
CSASRGQALEQYF
>TRBV30|TRBD1|NA|TRBJ1-1
TGTGCCTGGGAGGGTAGTCCAGGGGGGGCTTTCTTT
CAWEGSPGGAFF
>TRBV4-1|NA|NA|TRBJ1-1
TGCGCCAGCAGCCAAGATCCAGTTATGAACACTGAAGCTTTCTTT
CASSQDPVMNTEAFF
>TRBV5-4|TRBD1|few|TRBJ1-1
TGTGCCAGCAGCTTGGAATTACAGGGGGCTTTCACTGAAGCTTTCTTT
CASSLELQGAFTEAFF
>TRBV12-3/TRBV12-4|TRBD1|NA|TRBJ1-1
TGTGCCAGCAGGACAGGGGTCTACACTGAAGCTTTCTTT
CASRTGVYTEAFF
>TRBV2|NA|NA|TRBJ2-7
TGTGCCAGTTTTCGACAGGTTCACGACGAGCAGTACTTC
CASFRQVHDEQYF
>TRBV12-5|TRBD1|NA|TRBJ2-7
TGTGCTAGTGCTCGGGGACAGGGATCCTACGAGCAGTACTTC
CASARGQGSYEQYF
>TRBV10-1|TRBD1|few|TRBJ1-1
TGCGCCAGCAGTGAGGGGGGACAGGCTACGAACACTGAAGCTTTCTTT
CASSEGGQATNTEAFF